The 18 T cell receptor beta chains reported below all come from one sample, sequenced in a study of regulatory T cells in long-lasting Graves disease. CDR3 regions were amplified by Arm-PCR using iRepertoire HTBI primers to build TCR beta libraries. TCRdb re-analysed the multiplex PCR reads in MiXCR, keeping a single row per CDR3 protein. Found here are over 650,000 distinct CDR3 sequences, around 30% of them singletons; the top ten hold roughly 46%. Time point of the sample: persistent/refractory GD, antithyroid drugs over 5 years with positive TRAb. Researchers made the TCR library from RNA that was extracted from PBMCs. This specimen was peripheral blood mononuclear cells (PBMCs), taken when the disease was refractory, from a patient treated with antithyroid drugs. These TCRs come from a female donor with Graves disease.

The chain employs TRBV30 and TRBJ1-5, with D unclear. The CDR3 totals 13 residues. Trimming left V 4 bases short and J 3 bases short, with 10 bases between. Germline V gene sequence: CDR1 GTSNPN, CDR2 SVGIG (reference sequence). CDR3 coding DNA: TGTGCCTGGACCCACGGGCACAATCAGCCCCAGCATTTT. Its translation is CAWTHGHNQPQHF.

J is TRBJ1-2 and V is TRBV30; D unclear. V dropped 0 bases and J dropped 3 bases, with 20 bases sitting between them. Germline V CDR1 and CDR2: GTSNPN, SVGIG (reference sequence). This CDR3 contains 17 residues. The CDR3 DNA sequence: TGTGCCTGGAGTGTACCCACCGGCCGACCGGGCGACTATGGCTACACCTTC. Protein: CAWSVPTGRPGDYGYTF.

The J gene is TRBJ2-5, the V gene TRBV5-6; TRBD1 is a possible D gene (5 bases). Per the germline V gene, CDR1 is SGHDT and CDR2 is YYEEEE. V lost 1 base and J lost 4, with 11 bases in between. The CDR3 consists of 14 residues. This CDR3 reads CASSLRAGRETQYF. The CDR3 nucleotides are TGTGCCAGCAGCTTGCGAGCAGGGCGAGAGACCCAGTACTTC.

There are many counts of this clonotype. The genes are TRBV12-3 or TRBV12-4 and TRBJ2-7; TRBD2 matches at 10 bases. The CDR3 contains 17 residues. V gave up 3 bases and J gave up 1 base; unmatched junction bases: 9. CDR3 loop: CASSLVSGRAGSYEQYF. The CDR3 nucleotides read TGTGCCAGCAGTTTGGTGAGCGGGAGGGCCGGATCCTACGAGCAGTACTTC.

The V and J genes are TRBV13 and TRBJ2-5, with TRBD1 matching over 8 bases. Germline CDR1 is PRHDT and CDR2 is FYEKMQ (reference sequence). After removal of 5 bases from V and 7 bases from J, the junction contained 12 bases not matched to a gene. The CDR3 sequence is 15 residues long. CDR3 DNA sequence: TGTGCCAGCAGCACAGGGGGTGGTTTGGGAGGGACCCAGTACTTC. It codes for CASSTGGGLGGTQYF.

This clonotype was counted many times. This rearrangement joins TRBV2 to TRBJ1-5; 7 bases agree with TRBD1. The CDR3 sequence is 15 residues long. The V and J ends lost 3 bases and 6 bases, in that order; junction bases with no gene match: 8. Germline V gives CDR1 SNHLY, CDR2 FYNNEI. CDR3 sequence: CASSDGDRASQPQHF. CDR3 DNA sequence: TGTGCCAGCAGTGACGGTGACAGGGCAAGTCAGCCCCAGCATTTT. Full variable domain (missing parts from reference TRBV2 and TRBJ1-5): EPEVTQTPSHQVTQMGQEVILRCVPISNHLYFYWYRQILGQKVEFLVSFYNNEISEKSEIFDDQFSVERPDGSNFTLKIRSTKLEDSAMYFCASSDGDRASQPQHFGDGTRLSIL.

The V and J genes are TRBV3-1 and TRBJ1-6, with D unresolved. The CDR3 extends over 13 amino acids. V was trimmed by 5 bases and J by 8 bases, leaving 10 bases between them. Germline V CDR1 and CDR2: LGHDT, YNNKEL (reference sequence). DNA of the CDR3: TGTGCCAGCAGCGCTTATAGGGATTCACCCCTCCACTTT. Residues: CASSAYRDSPLHF.

This clonotype was counted between two and nine times. The V and J genes are TRBV27 and TRBJ1-4; D call uncertain. Trimming stripped 1 base from V and 3 bases from J, with 9 bases between. CDR3 size: 15 residues. CDR1 MNHEY and CDR2 SMNVEV come from the germline V gene (reference sequence). In DNA, the CDR3 is TGTGCCAGCAGTTTATGGGGAGGATCTAATGAAAAACTGTTTTTT. It translates to CASSLWGGSNEKLFF. Full variable domain (missing parts from reference TRBV27 and TRBJ1-4): EAQVTQNPRYLITVTGKKLTVTCSQNMNHEYMSWYRQDPGLGLRQIYYSMNVEVTDKGDVPEGYKVSRKEKRNFPLILESPSPNQTSLYFCASSLWGGSNEKLFFGSGTQLSVL.

This clonotype was picked up many times. The chain combines TRBV12-3 or TRBV12-4 with TRBJ2-5; 11 positions match TRBD2. CDR3 length equals 15 residues. V shed 6 bases and J 0 bases; nucleotides not matched to a gene: 3. The CDR3 DNA follows: TGTGCCAGCAGCCAACTAGCGGGAGACCAAGAGACCCAGTACTTC. Protein: CASSQLAGDQETQYF.

This clonotype appeared a few times. The genes are TRBV7-6 and TRBJ1-1; D is perhaps TRBD1 (6 bases). Trimming stripped 2 bases from V and 5 bases from J, with 12 bases between. The germline CDR1 and CDR2 sequences are SGHVS and FNYEAQ. There are 14 residues in the CDR3. CDR3 in DNA: TGTGCCAGCAGCTTAAACAGGGTTAAAACTGAAGCTTTCTTT. Amino acid sequence: CASSLNRVKTEAFF.

DNA of the CDR3: TGTGCCAGCAGCCGGGACAGGGTAGGCGACGAGCAGTACTTC. Encoded protein: CASSRDRVGDEQYF. The chain is built from TRBV12-3 or TRBV12-4 and TRBJ2-7; 9 nucleotides match TRBD1. This CDR3 spans 14 amino acids. The junction had 8 bases not matched to a gene; V was cut back by 6 bases and J by 5 bases.

The chain employs TRBV18 and TRBJ1-1; 10 bases fit TRBD1. Germline loops: CDR1 KGHSH, CDR2 LQKENI. This CDR3 has 16 residues. The ends lost 0 bases at V and 4 bases at J; junction bases unmatched: 5. This chain's CDR3 is CASSPPRTGGRTEAFF. The CDR3 nucleotides are TGTGCCAGCTCACCACCAAGGACAGGGGGACGCACTGAAGCTTTCTTT.

The V call is TRBV2, the J call TRBJ1-5; D is uncertain. Germline loops: CDR1 SNHLY, CDR2 FYNNEI. The V end lost 8 bases, the J end lost 1 base, and 12 bases lay between the germline ends. The CDR3 extends over 14 amino acids. CDR3: CASVQTSSNQPQHF. Here the CDR3 DNA reads TGTGCCAGCGTTCAGACGAGCAGCAATCAGCCCCAGCATTTT. Using reference TRBV2 and TRBJ1-5 for the parts outside the CDR3, the full variable domain is EPEVTQTPSHQVTQMGQEVILRCVPISNHLYFYWYRQILGQKVEFLVSFYNNEISEKSEIFDDQFSVERPDGSNFTLKIRSTKLEDSAMYFCASVQTSSNQPQHFGDGTRLSIL.

The chain joins TRBV5-5 to TRBJ1-1, with D unclear. V dropped 1 base and J dropped 4 bases, with 8 bases sitting between them. The CDR3 consists of 13 residues. The germline V gene encodes CDR1 SGHKS and CDR2 YYEKEE (reference sequence). CDR3 residues: CASSLRAATEAFF. The CDR3 region has the DNA TGTGCCAGCAGCTTGAGGGCCGCCACTGAAGCTTTCTTT.

This clonotype has a single count. The V and J genes are TRBV12-3 or TRBV12-4 and TRBJ2-2, with a weak D call TRBD1 (8 bases). V lost 7 bases, J lost 4 bases, and 22 bases lay in between. The CDR3 is made up of 17 amino acids. This CDR3 reads CASTLGGAGGLTGELFF. CDR3 nucleotide sequence: TGTGCCAGCACCCTAGGGGGGGCAGGGGGCCTCACCGGGGAGCTGTTTTTT.

V gene TRBV5-6 combines with J gene TRBJ2-7; TRBD1 aligns across 11 bases. The CDR3 has 14 amino acids. CDR1 and CDR2 from the germline V gene are SGHDT and YYEEEE. V lost 3 bases, J lost 6 bases, and 5 bases stayed unmatched. The CDR3 sequence is CASSSGTGGTEQYF. CDR3 bases: TGTGCCAGCAGCTCCGGGACAGGGGGGACCGAGCAGTACTTC.

V gene TRBV10-3 combines with J gene TRBJ1-5, with D tentatively TRBD1 (5 bases). Looked up from germline, CDR1 is ENHRY and CDR2 is SYGVKD. CDR3 size: 17 residues. The germline V and J ends were trimmed by 5 bases and 1 base, with 18 bases remaining between them. The CDR3 sequence is CAISPEGRGESNQPQHF. The DNA for the CDR3 is TGTGCCATCAGTCCAGAGGGCCGGGGGGAGAGCAATCAGCCCCAGCATTTT.

This clonotype was seen repeatedly, ten times or more. At one end, the junction sequence differs from germline, possibly due to a read error. The chain's CDR3 is CASSLEGTYEQYF. The CDR3 DNA sequence: TGCGCCAGCAGCTTGGAGGGCACCTACGAGCAGTACTTC. V gene TRBV7-9 combines with J gene TRBJ2-7; a possible D gene is TRBD2 (6 bases). The CDR3 consists of 13 residues. Germline-derived CDR1 and CDR2 are SEHNR and FQNEAQ (reference sequence). The whole variable domain, remainder taken from reference TRBV7-9 and TRBJ2-7, is DTGVSQNPRHKITKRGQNVTFRCDPISEHNRLYWYRQTLGQGPEFLTYFQNEAQLEKSRLLSDRFSAERPKGSFSTLEIQRTEQGDSAMYLCASSLEGTYEQYFGPGTRLTVT.